These 9 T cell receptor beta chains came from one sample sequenced in a study of vaccination effects on CD4 cells after COVID-19. These receptors are not linked to any known antigen. The protocol was immunoSEQ multiplex PCR, while the TCRdb copy is restricted to in-frame clones and leaves out a portion. The data show about 76,000 clones, approximately 80% seen once. Scientists isolated CD4+ T cells after a roughly 10-day culture period ended. The specimen was CD4+ T cells from PBMCs cultured without peptide, collected before COVID-19 vaccination. The receptors come from a human donor who received a COVID-19 vaccine.

This clone was detected once. This chain uses TRBV11-2 with TRBJ1-2; 9 nucleotides line up with TRBD1. This CDR3 is built from 14 residues. Germline values: CDR1 SGHAT, CDR2 FQNNGV. Trimming removed 4 bases from V and 4 bases from J; junction bases left unmatched: 4. DNA of the CDR3: TGTGCCAGCAGCTCGACAGGGGGGGCCTATGGCTACACCTTC. Protein product: CASSSTGGAYGYTF.

The V and J genes are TRBV30 and TRBJ1-5; TRBD1 aligns across 8 bases. V shed 3 bases, J shed 4 bases, and the junction held 2 bases outside the gene matches. CDR3 size: 13 residues. Germline V gene lookup returns CDR1 GTSNPN and CDR2 SVGIG (reference sequence). The CDR3 nucleotides are TGTGCCTGGAGCCGGACAGGGAATCAGCCCCAGCATTTT. It specifies CAWSRTGNQPQHF.

The genes are TRBV30 and TRBJ2-6; unclear D gene. CDR3 length: 13 amino acids. CDR1 is GTSNPN and CDR2 is SVGIG in the germline V gene (reference sequence). V dropped 7 bases and J dropped 4 bases, with 11 bases sitting between them. This chain's CDR3 is CALSMAGANVLTF. For the CDR3, the DNA is TGTGCCTTAAGTATGGCCGGGGCCAACGTCCTGACTTTC.

The table lists this clone with a few counts. The chain combines TRBV7-2 with TRBJ1-2; 8 nucleotides agree with TRBD1. Losses at the gene ends were 5 bases for V and 7 bases for J; bases not matched to a gene: 12. Per the germline V gene, CDR1 is SGHTA and CDR2 is FQGNSA. This CDR3 is built from 15 residues. In DNA form, the CDR3 reads TGTGCCAGCAGCCCGAGTCAGGGGGCGAGGAGTGGCTACACCTTC. Translation: CASSPSQGARSGYTF.

The chain carries TRBV5-1 and TRBJ2-1; tentatively, D is TRBD1 or TRBD2 (7 bases each). Germline V gene data show CDR1 as SGHRS and CDR2 as YFSETQ. The V and J ends lost 4 bases and 6 bases respectively, with 20 bases between them. CDR3 length: 16 amino acids. The CDR3 DNA reads TGCGCCAGCAGCGGGGGGGACAGCACAAAGGTCAATGAGCAGTTCTTC. This codes for CASSGGDSTKVNEQFF.

The chain couples TRBV18 to TRBJ2-7, with TRBD1 identical over 7 bases. The V and J ends lost 4 bases and 0 bases, in that order; junction bases with no gene match: 3. The CDR3 spans 14 residues. Per the germline V gene, CDR1 is KGHSH and CDR2 is LQKENI. CDR3 DNA sequence: TGTGCCAGCTCACAGGGACAGCACTCCTACGAGCAGTACGTC. Protein sequence: CASSQGQHSYEQYV.

This clone came up a few times. The chain uses TRBV28 and TRBJ2-5; D tentatively reads TRBD1 or TRBD2 (5 bases each). Germline loops: CDR1 MDHEN, CDR2 SYDVKM. The CDR3 totals 14 residues. The V end lost 4 bases, the J end lost 2 bases, and 11 bases lay between the germline ends. CDR3 loop: CASSSRGEQETQYF. The CDR3, as DNA: TGTGCCAGCAGTTCTAGAGGGGAACAAGAGACCCAGTACTTC.

The chain couples TRBV23-1 to TRBJ2-7; 8 bases agree with TRBD1. TRBV23-1 has ORF status, its function being uncertain. The V and J ends lost 5 bases and 6 bases, in that order; junction bases with no gene match: 21. The CDR3 has 18 residues. CDR3 in DNA: TGCGCCAGCAGTAAGAACCGCCGGGAGCCAGGGGGCCGACGCGAGCAGTACGTC. Its translation is CASSKNRREPGGRREQYV.

V is TRBV6-5 and J is TRBJ2-3, with D perhaps given as TRBD1 or TRBD2 (5 bases each). Trimming took 2 bases from V and 6 from J, leaving 15 bases between them. Germline V gene lookup returns CDR1 MNHEY and CDR2 SVGAGI. CDR3 length: 15 residues. The CDR3 spells CASSYRGTPRDTQYF. The CDR3, as DNA: TGTGCCAGCAGTTACAGAGGGACGCCTCGGGATACGCAGTATTTT.